Included here is one TCR beta chain sequence, with context. Per the original methods: Reference gene primer amplification yielded estimated nucleated cell counts. Sequencing was performed with immunoSEQ multiplex PCR; in TCRdb, only in-frame clones are kept and a portion is missing. That table gives V, J and clone size, and the DNA gave D and trimming. This sample has 320,000 or so clones, with around 90% found just once. Clinical histories supplied by participants themselves formed the basis of cohort assignment. This specimen comes from a study of blood T cell repertoires in COVID-19. Turning to the study itself: Donors in the United States, Italy and Spain gave samples during acute or convalescent COVID-19. The cDNA or gDNA used as material had been derived from T cells, B-cell-depleted T cells, or PBMCs.

CDR1 and CDR2 (germline): MDHEN, SYDVKM. V lost 2 bases, J lost 10 bases, and 12 bases lay in between. CDR3 length: 13 residues. Sequenced: PBMCs or T cells enriched from blood (not recorded which). The origin of this receptor is a man younger than 45 who had recovered from COVID-19. J is TRBJ2-1 and V is TRBV28; perhaps TRBD2 as D (6 bases). This chain's CDR3 is CASSLGDTSEQFF. CDR3 in DNA: TGTGCCAGCAGTTTAGGAGACACTAGCGAGCAGTTCTTC.